This T cell receptor (beta chain) is from a study of regulatory T cells in long-lasting Graves disease (dated by TCRdb to the early 2020s). With regard to the full study: To count as having persistent Graves' disease, a patient had to have received antithyroid drug treatment for over 5 years with TSH receptor autoantibodies remaining persistently positive. TCR sequencing covered roughly 13 persistent and approximately 20 newly diagnosed Graves' disease patients, 33 samples in total. Peripheral blood TCR sequencing and RNA sequencing compared persistent Graves' disease patients with newly diagnosed Graves' disease patients. The study was registered as a clinical trial and conducted in China. In the clinical cohort, patients with persistent Graves' disease had used antithyroid drugs for an average of about 10.3 years.

At the junction V is shortened by 4 bases and J by 0 bases, with 9 bases in between. Taken from the germline V gene (reference sequence), the CDR1 and CDR2 loops are LGHDT and YNNKEL. Taken from cysteine to phenylalanine, the CDR3 has 15 residues. Only the CDR3 DNA is retained, 45 bases long and in frame from the first base. This clonotype was counted a few times. The target of this receptor is not known. The sample holds no much larger clone one base away, and base qualities are not on file. Points the paper makes about the study in general: Sequencing and analysis were limited to the TCR beta chain. Preferential use of TRBV28, TRBJ1-2 and TRBJ2-5 was observed in persistent disease, whereas TRBV20-1 and TRBJ2-1 were favored in newly diagnosed disease. As a limitation, the authors acknowledged that the small sample size may reduce accuracy. Because the primary lesion, thyroid tissue, could not be accessed, the study looked at peripheral blood alone. Persistent patients shared more public clonotypes among themselves (2,741) than newly diagnosed patients did (nearly 1,000). Compared with newly diagnosed patients, patients with persistent Graves' disease had lower TCR Shannon entropy and fewer highly expanded clones, which suggests clonal expansion.

Library generation was performed with multiplex PCR. Instrument used: Illumina HiSeq 4000. To build TCR beta libraries, CDR3 regions were amplified by Arm-PCR using iRepertoire HTBI primers. Before sequencing, the PCR products went through gel purification. In the source study's methods: A total of around 66 TRBV and some 15 TRBJ segments were identified across samples and were used for gene usage analysis of CDR3 amino acid clonotypes. COPE and FqMerger were used to merge filtered high-quality paired reads into contigs. BLAST was used to align contigs to the IMGT TRBV, TRBD and TRBJ reference genes, and CDR3 was defined following IMGT. Clonotypes above 0.1% frequency were classified as highly expanded clones. Shannon entropy was used to measure repertoire diversity, and the Gini coefficient was used to measure V-J evenness. A clonotype was considered public if more than one individual shared it. TCRdb took the public reads, trimmed them with fastp at Q25, ran MiXCR for clone calling and kept in-frame beta chains. Rows merge per CDR3 protein into single entries with the most common DNA and genes. The V and J calls reflect TCRdb's pipeline rather than the authors' work. Within this sample are 400,000 to 500,000 distinct CDR3 sequences, with about a fifth of them counted one time only. The ten largest clones add up to approximately 7.8% of the sample.

The time point label, read with the paper, signifies: persistent/refractory GD, antithyroid drugs over 5 years with positive TRAb. RNA was extracted from PBMCs in TRIzol for both TCR sequencing and RNA sequencing. The diagnosis of Graves' disease was made according to American Thyroid Association guidelines. Recruitment of patients was carried out at an endocrinology department in Xi'an, China. From each patient, approximately 10 milliliters of peripheral blood was collected into an EDTA anticoagulant tube. Ficoll Paque Plus density gradient separation was used to isolate PBMCs, and no additional T cell sorting was done. RNA quality was checked with an Agilent 2100 Bioanalyzer and agarose gel, and concentration with a NanoDrop 2000.

The chain uses TRBV3-1 and TRBJ1-4; the D gene is possibly TRBD1, with 5 bases matching. This TCR was recovered from a female donor with Graves disease. The sequenced sample was peripheral blood mononuclear cells (PBMCs), obtained when the disease was refractory, from a patient treated with antithyroid drugs. The sequence in DNA is TGTGCCAGCAGCCTGGGGGGAACAACTAATGAAAAACTGTTTTTT. This yields the protein CASSLGGTTNEKLFF.